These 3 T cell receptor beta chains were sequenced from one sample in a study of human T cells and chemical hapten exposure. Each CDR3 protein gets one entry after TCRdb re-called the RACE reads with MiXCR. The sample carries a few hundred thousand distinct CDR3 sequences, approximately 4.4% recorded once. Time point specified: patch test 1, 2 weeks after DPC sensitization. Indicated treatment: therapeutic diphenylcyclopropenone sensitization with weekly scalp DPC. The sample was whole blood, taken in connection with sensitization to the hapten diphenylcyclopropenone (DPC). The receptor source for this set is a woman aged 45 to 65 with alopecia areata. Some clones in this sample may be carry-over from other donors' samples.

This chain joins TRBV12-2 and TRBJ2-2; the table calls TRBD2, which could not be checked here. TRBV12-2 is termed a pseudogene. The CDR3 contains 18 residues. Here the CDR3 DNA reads TGTGCAAGTCGCTTAGAAGGGCCTAGCGGTACGAACACCGGGGAGCTGTTTTTT. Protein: CASRLEGPSGTNTGELFF.

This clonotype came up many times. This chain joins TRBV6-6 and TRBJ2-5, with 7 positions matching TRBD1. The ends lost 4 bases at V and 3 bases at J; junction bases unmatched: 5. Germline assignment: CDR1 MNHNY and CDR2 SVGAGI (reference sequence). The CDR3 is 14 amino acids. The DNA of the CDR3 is TGTGCCAGCAGTTCCGCCCAGGGGGAAGAGACCCAGTACTTC. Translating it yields CASSSAQGEETQYF.

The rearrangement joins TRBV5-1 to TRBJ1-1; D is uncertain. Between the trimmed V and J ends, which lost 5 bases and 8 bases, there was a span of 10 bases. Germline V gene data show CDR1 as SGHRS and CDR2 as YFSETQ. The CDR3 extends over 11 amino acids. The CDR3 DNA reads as TGCGCCAGCAGGAGCCTCGCCGAAGCTTTCTTT. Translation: CASRSLAEAFF.